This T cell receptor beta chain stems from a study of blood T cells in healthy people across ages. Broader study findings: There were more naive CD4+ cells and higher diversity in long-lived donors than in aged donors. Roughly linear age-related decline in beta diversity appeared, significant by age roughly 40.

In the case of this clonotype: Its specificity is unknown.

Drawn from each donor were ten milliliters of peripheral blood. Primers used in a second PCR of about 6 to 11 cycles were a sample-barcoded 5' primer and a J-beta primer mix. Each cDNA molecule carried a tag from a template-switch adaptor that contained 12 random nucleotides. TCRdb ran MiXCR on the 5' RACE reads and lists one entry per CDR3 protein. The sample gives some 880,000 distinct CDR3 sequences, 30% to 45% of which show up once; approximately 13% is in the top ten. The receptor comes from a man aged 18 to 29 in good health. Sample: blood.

CDR3 loop: CSARGTVSYEQYF. The CDR3 DNA reads TGCAGTGCTAGGGGGACAGTCTCCTACGAGCAGTACTTC. The gene calls are TRBV20-1 and TRBJ2-7; 7 nucleotides line up with TRBD1. Germline CDR1 and CDR2: DFQATT and SNEGSKA (reference sequence). The junction had 2 bases not matched to a gene; V was cut back by 3 bases and J by 0 bases. The CDR3 is 13 amino acids.